Here is one TCR beta chain with its context. The target antigen is unknown. These data come from a study of vaccination and CD4 T cells after COVID-19. Across the study: Control wells got either CEFX epitopes, HIV-1 Nef peptides, or no peptide at all.

Sequenced with the Oncomine TCR Beta short-read assay was DNA taken from cultured CD4+ T cells. Genomic DNA was taken out of cultured CD4+ T cells by extraction. Each CDR3 protein gets one entry after TCRdb re-called the PCR reads with MiXCR. The data show about 5,000 distinct CDR3 sequences, 44% seen once. Germline CDR1 reads MNHEY; CDR2 reads SVGEGT. This CDR3 has 16 residues. The V end was cut by 7 bases, the J end by 2 bases, with 19 bases between. Treatment meaning: approximately nine-day PBMC culture with coronavirus spike peptide pools or control peptides (ViraFEST assay). This TCR was sampled from a human donor who had recovered from COVID-19. Sample: CD4+ T cells from blood, cultured in vitro, taken after SARS-CoV-2 vaccination. This rearrangement joins TRBV6-2 or TRBV6-3 to TRBJ2-3, with D perhaps TRBD1 (5 bases). The CDR3: CASTKVGEKVTDTQYF. For the CDR3, the DNA is TGTGCCAGCACCAAAGTAGGGGAAAAGGTCACAGATACGCAGTATTTT.